This TCR beta chain was retrieved from a study of T cell responses to AZD1222 COVID-19 vaccine. CDR3 length: 17 amino acids. CDR1 SGHTA and CDR2 FQGNSA come from the germline V gene. The V and J ends lost 5 bases and 4 bases, in that order; junction bases with no gene match: 14. Details on this clone: Its antigen is unidentified.

Libraries were prepared by immunoSEQ multiplex PCR; TCRdb keeps only in-frame clonotypes and omits some of them. The sample holds approximately 140,000 clones, around 88% seen once. Whole-study findings and limits: Baseline seropositives among AZD1222 recipients totaled only six or seven.

The sample was peripheral blood, taken on day 0 of AZD1222 vaccination. This TCR was sampled from an adult in good health. The rearrangement links TRBV7-2 to TRBJ1-2; 9 nucleotides line up with TRBD1. The CDR3 sequence: CASSPGTGKRGSYGYTF. The CDR3 nucleotides are TGTGCCAGCAGCCCCGGGACAGGGAAAAGGGGTAGCTATGGCTACACCTTC.